This T cell receptor beta chain was profiled in a study of PD-L1 blockade in urothelial cancer (dated by TCRdb to about 2017). For context, the study as a whole: Therapy was started in the mid-2010s for all patients, and atezolizumab 1,200 mg was administered intravenously every 3 weeks. Blood samples were analyzed 3 weeks after the start of treatment (second dose) and 6 weeks after the start of treatment. Several patients reached durable clinical benefit, while some 21 patients did not. In the same patients, pretreatment tumors underwent whole exome sequencing and RNA sequencing in addition to TCR sequencing. Around 29 patients had pretreatment blood TCR-seq, 24 had at least one posttreatment blood collection, and 24 had tumor TCR-seq. About 90% of the roughly 30 patients were identified as males with urothelial cancer of bladder origin, and a prior smoking history was reported by 18 of 29 patients. Pretreatment tumor samples, along with matched peripheral blood serially collected before and after atezolizumab treatment, were subjected to TCR sequencing. Blood samples yielded a median of roughly 150,000 T cells and more than 80,000 unique TCRs, with median clonality approximately 0.08. Durable clinical benefit was defined as progression-free survival longer than 6 months, and TCR features were also tested against progression-free and overall survival. An ECOG performance status of 0 or 1 was recorded for the patients, and 0 to 3 prior chemotherapy regimens had been received by the patients. Somatic, immune and clinical correlates of response to PD-L1 blockade with atezolizumab in urothelial cancer were the focus of an exploratory multi-omic analysis. Overall study results and their limits: A pretreatment peripheral blood TCR clonality below the median was linked to improved progression-free and overall survival. Small sample size (n ≈ 30) and many exploratory analyses mean the results are intended to be hypothesis-generating. Greater expansion of tumor-associated TCR clones in peripheral blood 3 weeks after the start of treatment was observed in patients with durable benefit (n of about 20, p = 0.022).

To estimate absolute template abundance from read counts, synthetic TCR analog templates were spiked into each PCR. The immunoSEQ assay used bias-controlled V and J gene primers to amplify TCRbeta CDR3 regions from genomic DNA. Sequencing of rearranged TCRbeta segments was performed at approximately 20X coverage. Under the source paper's analysis protocol: Sequencing errors were corrected by clustering, and CDR3s were annotated against IMGT so that V, D and J genes could be assigned. Only productive TCRbeta rearrangements were used in downstream analyses, excluding out-of-frame or stop-codon sequences. Clonality was computed as one minus Shannon entropy normalized by the log of the number of unique productive sequences. Fisher's exact test with Benjamini-Hochberg correction, at a threshold of adjusted p below 0.01, was used to find clones that differed between time points or between blood and tumor. TCRdb took this table from immuneACCESS and kept in-frame rearrangements with V and J called. Such tables lack part of the clones; where checked against another copy, unresolved V genes explain under half of the gap, and the rest is unexplained. V, J and clone size reflect that table, while D and trimming were determined from the DNA. The sample table records more than 50,000 clones; more than 65% of these occur just once. About 4.5% of the sample is in the top ten clones.

A note on this clone: What this receptor recognizes is not known. No base-level quality is on record; no much larger clone is a single base apart.

The cohort included 25 to 30 patients with locally advanced or metastatic urothelial carcinoma who were treated at Memorial Sloan Kettering on a trial protocol. Peripheral blood mononuclear cells were collected pretreatment and during treatment, with between 1 and 8 total time points per patient. The Qiagen DNeasy Blood extraction kit was used to purify genomic DNA from total PBMCs and tumor samples. PBMCs were collected pretreatment and during treatment, and were isolated and stored as previously described. The CDR3 goes from the cysteine to the phenylalanine over 14 residues. This entry keeps only the CDR3 DNA: 42 bases, framed from base 1. Trimming takes 5 bases off V and 0 bases off J; junction bases not matched to a gene: 3. CDR1 is given as SGHRS and CDR2 as YFSETQ, both from the germline V gene.

The sequence was collected from an older man with urothelial cancer. Material: PBMCs, obtained around atezolizumab (anti-PD-L1) treatment. The rearrangement joined TRBV5-1 to TRBJ2-3, with 7 junctional bases fitting TRBD2. At the DNA level, the sequence is TGCGCCAGCAGTTTTAGCGGGAGCACAGATACGCAGTATTTT. Translated, it reads CASSFSGSTDTQYF.